This is a list of T cell receptor beta chains from one sample in a study of control samples from healthy donors and cancer patients. Method: immunoSEQ multiplex PCR; TCRdb's copy keeps in-frame clones and lacks some. The sample has 28,000 or so clones, 82% seen once. The sample comprised PBMCs. These receptors all come from a man in his 60s with colorectal cancer. CDR3s include the opening cysteine and the closing phenylalanine or tryptophan. A D gene is named only where the DNA matches it firmly. Clone size appears in some rows only: once, few, many, or a class for an expanded clone.

V,D,size,J,CDR3,DNA
TRBV5-6,TRBD1,-,TRBJ1-4,CASSLAGQGITNEKLFF,TGTGCCAGCAGCTTGGCGGGACAGGGGATTACTAATGAAAAACTGTTTTTT
TRBV3-1/TRBV3-2,TRBD2,-,TRBJ2-3,CASSQRSTSGGLSEFTDTQYF,TGTGCCAGCAGCCAACGCTCGACTAGCGGGGGCCTCTCTGAATTCACAGATACGCAGTATTTT
TRBV5-1,-,once,TRBJ1-4,CASSLTAPTNEKLFF,TGCGCCAGCAGCTTGACGGCACCAACTAATGAAAAACTGTTTTTT
TRBV5-1,-,-,TRBJ1-1,CASSTDAGSRNTEAFF,TGCGCCAGCAGCACAGACGCAGGGAGCCGGAACACTGAAGCTTTCTTT
TRBV12-3/TRBV12-4,-,-,TRBJ2-7,CASSSQQGYEQYF,TGTGCCAGCAGTTCCCAACAGGGCTACGAGCAGTACTTC
TRBV6-1,-,-,TRBJ1-4,CASSERAALMTNEKLFF,TGTGCCAGCAGTGAAAGGGCGGCCTTGATGACTAATGAAAAACTGTTTTTT
TRBV7-2,-,-,TRBJ2-2,CASSFDQGTGELFF,TGTGCCAGCAGCTTCGACCAGGGGACCGGGGAGCTGTTTTTT
TRBV18,TRBD1,-,TRBJ1-4,CASSDRGVSANEKLFF,TGTGCCAGCTCTGACAGGGGCGTGTCGGCTAATGAAAAACTGTTTTTT
TRBV5-5,-,once,TRBJ2-7,CASSLLADSYEQYF,TGTGCCAGCAGCTTGTTGGCTGACTCCTACGAGCAGTACTTC
TRBV11-3,-,few,TRBJ2-5,CASSLGGQANAQETQYF,TGTGCCAGCAGCTTAGGGGGACAAGCCAATGCGCAAGAGACCCAGTACTTC
TRBV10-1,TRBD1,-,TRBJ2-7,CASSDLSTGVYEQYF,TGCGCCAGCAGTGATCTGTCGACAGGGGTCTACGAGCAGTACTTC
TRBV18,-,-,TRBJ1-2,CASSPGQTPNYGYTF,TGTGCCAGCTCACCTGGACAAACTCCCAACTATGGCTACACCTTC
TRBV7-9,-,-,TRBJ1-4,CASSPLGLTNEKLFF,TGTGCCAGCAGCCCGCTCGGGCTCACTAATGAAAAACTGTTTTTT
TRBV7-9,-,-,TRBJ2-6,CASSLDKGGGANVLTF,TGTGCCAGCAGCTTAGATAAGGGTGGTGGGGCCAACGTCCTGACTTTC
TRBV5-1,TRBD1,medium-sized,TRBJ1-2,CASSSIGTGDGYTF,TGCGCCAGCAGCTCGATAGGGACAGGGGATGGCTACACCTTC
TRBV4-1,-,-,TRBJ1-1,CASSQERSVLNTEAFF,TGCGCCAGCAGCCAAGAGAGGAGCGTATTGAACACTGAAGCTTTCTTT
TRBV4-3,-,-,TRBJ2-3,CASSQIQGSDTQYF,TGCGCCAGCAGCCAAATCCAGGGCTCGGATACGCAGTATTTT
TRBV29-1,-,once,TRBJ2-1,CSVFLQGDLHSEQFF,TGCAGCGTTTTTCTACAGGGTGACCTTCATTCAGAGCAGTTCTTC
TRBV2,-,-,TRBJ2-1,CASKGGGPNEQFF,TGTGCCAGCAAGGGGGGAGGGCCTAATGAGCAGTTCTTC
TRBV2,TRBD1,-,TRBJ2-7,CASSEDGQGPYEQYF,TGTGCCAGCAGTGAAGACGGACAGGGGCCCTACGAGCAGTACTTC
TRBV3-1/TRBV3-2,-,-,TRBJ2-5,CASSQPGSGVRETQYF,TGTGCCAGCAGCCAACCTGGGTCTGGGGTGCGAGAGACCCAGTACTTC
TRBV3-1/TRBV3-2,TRBD2,-,TRBJ2-3,CASSQGPSGGAGATQYF,TGTGCCAGCAGCCAAGGTCCCAGCGGGGGGGCCGGGGCGACGCAGTATTTT
TRBV3-1/TRBV3-2,-,once,TRBJ2-7,CASATRGSSYEQYF,TGTGCCAGCGCAACTAGGGGTTCATCCTACGAGCAGTACTTC
TRBV7-6,-,-,TRBJ1-4,CASSLGSGLGNEKLFF,TGTGCCAGCAGCTTAGGTAGCGGGTTGGGTAATGAAAAACTGTTTTTT
TRBV18,TRBD2,-,TRBJ2-7,CASSLRGRGDEQYF,TGTGCCAGCTCCCTGCGAGGGAGGGGCGACGAGCAGTACTTC
TRBV6-5,-,-,TRBJ1-2,CASSPGENYGYTF,TGTGCCAGCAGTCCAGGGGAGAACTATGGCTACACCTTC
TRBV5-6,TRBD2,-,TRBJ2-4,CASEPGGTKNIQYF,TGTGCCAGCGAACCGGGAGGGACCAAAAACATTCAGTACTTC
TRBV20-1,TRBD1,-,TRBJ2-1,CSASFRYRGQDEQFF,TGCAGTGCTAGTTTTAGGTACAGGGGGCAGGATGAGCAGTTCTTC
TRBV6-5,TRBD1,-,TRBJ1-6,CASTGQALKSPLHF,TGTGCCAGCACCGGACAGGCCCTAAAATCACCCCTCCACTTT
TRBV3-1/TRBV3-2,-,-,TRBJ2-2,CASSRTEPGIGELFF,TGTGCCAGCAGCCGTACAGAGCCCGGGATCGGGGAGCTGTTTTTT
TRBV4-3,TRBD1,medium-sized,TRBJ2-2,CASSQRDRDTGELFF,TGCGCCAGCAGTCAGCGGGACAGGGACACCGGGGAGCTGTTTTTT
TRBV7-9,-,-,TRBJ2-3,CASSFTSSADTQYF,TGTGCCAGCAGCTTTACTAGCTCGGCAGATACGCAGTATTTT
TRBV7-9,-,-,TRBJ1-5,CASSFPNQPQHF,TGTGCCAGCAGCTTTCCCAATCAGCCCCAGCATTTT
TRBV5-1,-,once,TRBJ2-6,CASSLTGHARGANVLTF,TGCGCCAGCAGCTTAACAGGGCACGCGAGAGGGGCCAACGTCCTGACTTTC
TRBV7-9,TRBD1,-,TRBJ1-1,CASSSTGQGNPEAFF,TGTGCCAGCAGCTCAACGGGACAGGGTAACCCTGAAGCTTTCTTT
TRBV2,-,-,TRBJ1-5,CASSEARVGPQHF,TGTGCCAGCAGTGAAGCGCGTGTGGGGCCGCAGCATTTT
TRBV7-9,TRBD1,-,TRBJ1-6,CASSWDRSAPSSNSPLHF,TGTGCCAGCAGCTGGGACAGGTCCGCTCCTTCTTCCAATTCACCCCTCCACTTT
TRBV5-5,-,once,TRBJ2-1,CASSLATIREGNEQFF,TGTGCCAGCAGCTTGGCGACAATCAGGGAAGGCAATGAGCAGTTCTTC
TRBV19,-,-,TRBJ1-1,CASWGGEAFF,TGTGCCAGTTGGGGGGGTGAAGCTTTCTTT
TRBV6-1,-,once,TRBJ2-7,CASSEQGAMGEQYF,TGTGCCAGCAGTGAACAAGGGGCCATGGGCGAGCAGTACTTC
TRBV5-5,-,-,TRBJ2-7,CASSLLGTTLYEQYF,TGTGCCAGCAGCTTGTTAGGGACAACCCTTTACGAGCAGTACTTC
TRBV19,-,once,TRBJ2-2,CASSSRAANTGELFF,TGTGCCAGTTCAAGTCGGGCGGCGAACACCGGGGAGCTGTTTTTT
TRBV9,-,few,TRBJ2-2,CASSPSTGRRDYTGELFF,TGTGCCAGCAGCCCTAGCACGGGGCGCAGGGACTACACCGGGGAGCTGTTTTTT
TRBV5-6,TRBD1,-,TRBJ1-2,CASSFHRGNYGYTF,TGTGCCAGCAGCTTTCACAGGGGAAACTATGGCTACACCTTC
TRBV2,-,-,TRBJ1-4,CATGGNEKLFF,TGTGCCACCGGAGGTAATGAAAAACTGTTTTTT
TRBV11-2,-,few,TRBJ1-3,CASSSREGSSSGNTIYF,TGTGCCAGCAGCTCGAGGGAGGGGTCGAGCTCTGGAAACACCATATATTTT
TRBV15,-,few,TRBJ2-6,CATSGTPFSGANVLTF,TGTGCCACCTCCGGGACCCCATTCTCTGGGGCCAACGTCCTGACTTTC
TRBV3-1/TRBV3-2,-,-,TRBJ1-2,CASRPTGSNYGYTF,TGTGCCAGCAGACCTACAGGTTCTAACTATGGCTACACCTTC
TRBV7-2,-,-,TRBJ1-2,CASSFSIYGYTF,TGTGCCAGCAGCTTTAGCATCTATGGCTACACCTTC